This TCR beta chain was captured by sequencing in a study of blood T cell repertoires in COVID-19. Notes on this clone: Distinct nucleotide sequences in the sample also encode this CDR3.

This CDR3 contains 14 residues. CDR1 is SGDLS and CDR2 is YYNGEE in the germline V gene. The V gene lost 0 bases and the J gene lost 0 bases, with 7 bases spanning the gap. Per the authors' pipeline: Estimation of nucleated cell counts was performed using reference gene primer amplification. Measured with immunoSEQ multiplex PCR; TCRdb has only the in-frame clones, and not every one. V and J calls plus clone size are reproduced from that table; the DNA served to infer D and trimming. This sample has fewer than 600,000 clones, with 75% to 90% found just once. The origin of this receptor is a man between 18 and 35 years old with COVID-19, enrolled during active disease. What was sequenced was peripheral blood. The genes are TRBV9 and TRBJ2-7; D unclear. The CDR3 here is CASSVVPSSYEQYF. The DNA of the CDR3 is TGTGCCAGCAGCGTAGTTCCTAGCTCCTACGAGCAGTACTTC.